This T cell receptor (beta chain) stems from a study of shared clonotypes between healthy human individuals. Study-wide results and limits: Clonotype sharing across donors was expected to vary with sequencing depth.

The material for each subset, its genomic DNA, was split evenly across several immunoSEQ plates. Clones were sequenced by immunoSEQ multiplex PCR, and TCRdb holds only the in-frame ones, with some missing. The table lists roughly 1.4 million clones, 98% to 99% of them singletons, with about 0.34% in the top ten. Germline V gives CDR1 LNHDA, CDR2 SQIVND (reference sequence). The CDR3 has 15 amino acids. Unmatched junction bases numbered 4, after V lost 5 bases and J lost 0 bases. Concerning this clone: The antigen remains undetermined.

Subsets obtained from CD4+ cells comprised CD45RA+ naive and CD45RA-negative memory cells. The source is a man aged 25-45 years in good health. Material for sequencing was naive CD4+ T cells sorted from blood. Indicated subset: CD45RA+ positively selected. J is TRBJ2-1 and V is TRBV19; 7 bases match TRBD1. CDR3 sequence (DNA): TGTGCCAGTAGTCAAGACAGGGACTCCTACAATGAGCAGTTCTTC. It is translated as CASSQDRDSYNEQFF.